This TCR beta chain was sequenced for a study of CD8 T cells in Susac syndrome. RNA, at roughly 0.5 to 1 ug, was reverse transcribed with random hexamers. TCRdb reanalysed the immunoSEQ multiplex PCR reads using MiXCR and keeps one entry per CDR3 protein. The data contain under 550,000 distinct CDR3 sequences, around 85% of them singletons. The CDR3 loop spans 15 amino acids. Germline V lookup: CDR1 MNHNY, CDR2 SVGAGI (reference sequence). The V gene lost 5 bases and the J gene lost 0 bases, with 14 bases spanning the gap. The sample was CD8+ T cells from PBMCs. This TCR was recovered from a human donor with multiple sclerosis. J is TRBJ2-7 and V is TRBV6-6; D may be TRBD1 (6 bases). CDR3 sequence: CASSQTGTPSYEQYF. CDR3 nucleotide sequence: TGTGCCAGCAGTCAGACCGGGACACCCTCCTACGAGCAGTACTTC.